This T cell receptor (beta chain) was identified in a study of CD8+CD57+ T cells in acquired aplastic anemia. This clonotype was detected only a few times. V dropped 4 bases and J dropped 3 bases, with 22 bases sitting between them. The CDR3 extends over 18 amino acids. The germline V gene encodes CDR1 SEHNR and CDR2 FQNEAQ (reference sequence). Whoever was chosen for sequencing had shown CD8+CD57+ cell expansion by flow cytometry. When blood sampling took place, the patients had received no therapy. Template material for TCR beta VDJ and CDR3 profiling consisted of genomic DNA. TCRdb itself ran the reads through MiXCR, one entry per CDR3 protein. The sample consists of 200,000 to 250,000 distinct CDR3 sequences, 40% to 50% of them appearing once.

V and J are TRBV7-9 and TRBJ2-4; D call uncertain. The specimen sequenced was sorted CD4+, CD8+, or CD8+CD57+ T cells (not recorded which) from PBMCs. The receptor comes from a human donor with aplastic anemia. Written as DNA, the CDR3 is TGTGCCAGCAGCTACACGGAAGAACGGGTTGCCGGCAAAAACATTCAGTACTTC. Translating it yields CASSYTEERVAGKNIQYF.